In its sample, the clone carrying this T cell receptor beta chain was seen many times. Profiled with immunoSEQ multiplex PCR; TCRdb holds only in-frame clones, not every one. Here the sample spans 330,000 or so clones, approximately 79% being singletons. CDR1 SEHNR and CDR2 FQNEAQ come from the germline V gene (reference sequence). This CDR3 is 14 amino acids long. V was shortened by 5 bases and J by 3 bases, with 11 bases between the two germline ends. These data are taken from a study of shared clonotypes between healthy human individuals. This chain connects TRBV7-9 to TRBJ2-4; the D gene is possibly TRBD1 (6 bases). The receptor was derived from a man aged 25-40 years in good health. Sequences were obtained from memory CD4+ T cells sorted from blood. Subset of the sample: CD45RA-negative fraction. CDR3 region: CASSTSDSKNIQYF. For the CDR3, the DNA is TGTGCCAGCAGCACATCGGACAGCAAAAACATTCAGTACTTC.